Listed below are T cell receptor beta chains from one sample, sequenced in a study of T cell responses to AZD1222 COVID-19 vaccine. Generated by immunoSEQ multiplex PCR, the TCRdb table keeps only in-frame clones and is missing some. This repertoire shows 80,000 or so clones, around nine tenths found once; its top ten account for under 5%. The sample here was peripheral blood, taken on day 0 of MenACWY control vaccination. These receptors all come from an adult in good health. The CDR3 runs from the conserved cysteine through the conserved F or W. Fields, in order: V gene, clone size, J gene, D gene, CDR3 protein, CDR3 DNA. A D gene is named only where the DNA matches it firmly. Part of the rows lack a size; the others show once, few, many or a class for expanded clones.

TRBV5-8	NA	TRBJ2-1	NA	CASSYGNYNEQFF	TGTGCCAGCAGCTATGGTAATTACAATGAGCAGTTCTTC
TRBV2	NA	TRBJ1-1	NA	CASYPGSLAMNTEAFF	TGTGCCAGCTACCCAGGGAGTTTGGCGATGAACACTGAAGCTTTCTTT
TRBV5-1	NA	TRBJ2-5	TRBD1	CASSQGQLRETQYF	TGCGCCAGCAGCCAGGGACAGCTTAGGGAGACCCAGTACTTC
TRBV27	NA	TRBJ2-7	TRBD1	CASTRDGTGSYEQYF	TGTGCCAGCACGCGGGATGGGACAGGGAGCTACGAGCAGTACTTC
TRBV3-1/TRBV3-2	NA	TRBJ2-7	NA	CASSLQSSYEQYF	TGTGCCAGCAGCCTACAGAGCAGTTACGAGCAGTACTTC
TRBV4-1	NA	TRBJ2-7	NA	CASSQWLGHSSYEQYF	TGCGCCAGCAGCCAATGGCTGGGACACTCATCCTACGAGCAGTACTTC
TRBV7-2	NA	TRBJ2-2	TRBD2	CASSQTSGRIGELFF	TGTGCCAGCAGCCAGACTAGCGGGAGAATCGGGGAGCTGTTTTTT
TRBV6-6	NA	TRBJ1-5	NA	CASSGAPSGNQPQHF	TGTGCCAGCAGTGGCGCACCCTCGGGCAATCAGCCCCAGCATTTT
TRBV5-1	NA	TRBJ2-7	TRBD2	CASSLDPGLAKSEYF	TGCGCCAGCAGCCTAGACCCGGGACTAGCCAAATCGGAGTACTTC
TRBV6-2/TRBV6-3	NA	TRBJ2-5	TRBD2	CASSYYASGRETQYF	TGTGCCAGCAGTTATTATGCTAGCGGGAGAGAGACCCAGTACTTC
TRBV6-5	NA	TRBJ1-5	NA	CASSYKYGASQHF	TGTGCCAGCAGTTACAAATACGGAGCTTCCCAGCATTTT
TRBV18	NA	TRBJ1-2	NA	CASQGTSFNYGYTF	TGTGCCAGCCAAGGGACCTCCTTTAACTATGGCTACACCTTC
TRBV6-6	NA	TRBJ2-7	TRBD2	CASTQGGRGTYEQYF	TGTGCCAGCACCCAGGGCGGGAGAGGGACCTACGAGCAGTACTTC
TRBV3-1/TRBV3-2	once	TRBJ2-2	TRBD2	CASSPWTSGRPRHGELFF	TGTGCCAGCAGCCCGTGGACTAGCGGGAGGCCACGGCACGGGGAGCTGTTTTTT
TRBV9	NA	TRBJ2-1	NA	CASSVAGRAFSYNEQFF	TGTGCCAGCAGCGTAGCCGGACGGGCCTTTTCCTACAATGAGCAGTTCTTC
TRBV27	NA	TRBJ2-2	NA	CASSFGTNTGELFF	TGTGCCAGCAGTTTCGGCACGAACACCGGGGAGCTGTTTTTT
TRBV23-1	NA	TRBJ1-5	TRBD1	CASSQSGPGGQGAPNQPQHF	TGCGCCAGCAGTCAATCGGGTCCGGGAGGGCAGGGGGCCCCCAATCAGCCCCAGCATTTT
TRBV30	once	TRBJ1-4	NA	CAWSPLLRGKLFF	TGTGCCTGGAGTCCCCTTCTTAGGGGAAAACTGTTTTTT
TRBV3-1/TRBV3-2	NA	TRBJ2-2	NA	CASSQPQGDTGELFF	TGTGCCAGCAGCCAGCCACAGGGCGACACCGGGGAGCTGTTTTTT
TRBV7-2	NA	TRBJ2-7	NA	CASSPTLGYEQYF	TGTGCCAGCAGCCCGACACTAGGCTACGAGCAGTACTTC
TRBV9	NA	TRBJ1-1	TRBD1	CASSTGQGVTEAFF	TGTGCCAGCAGCACGGGACAGGGGGTTACTGAAGCTTTCTTT
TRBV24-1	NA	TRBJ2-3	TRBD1	CATSDPTGGPDTQYF	TGTGCCACCAGTGATCCGACAGGGGGGCCAGATACGCAGTATTTT
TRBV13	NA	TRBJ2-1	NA	CASSTREYQHEQFF	TGTGCCAGCAGCACCCGGGAGTATCAGCATGAGCAGTTCTTC
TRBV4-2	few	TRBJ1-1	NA	CASSQDVLNTEAFF	TGTGCCAGCAGCCAAGACGTCTTGAACACTGAAGCTTTCTTT
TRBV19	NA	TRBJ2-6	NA	CASRPGLGANVLTF	TGTGCCAGTAGACCAGGGCTTGGGGCCAACGTCCTGACTTTC
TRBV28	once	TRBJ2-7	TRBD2	CASTWGGRGEQYF	TGTGCCAGCACCTGGGGCGGGAGAGGTGAGCAGTACTTC
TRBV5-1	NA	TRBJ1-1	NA	CASREGRDDTEAFF	TGCGCCAGCAGGGAAGGGAGGGACGACACTGAAGCTTTCTTT
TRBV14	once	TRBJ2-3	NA	CASSQEVLYTQYF	TGTGCCAGCAGCCAGGAAGTACTGTATACGCAGTATTTT
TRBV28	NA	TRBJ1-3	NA	CASSPLRGRRGNTIYF	TGTGCCAGCAGTCCCCTCCGGGGCCGAAGGGGAAACACCATATATTTT
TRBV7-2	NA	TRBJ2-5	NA	CASKLRSANSMGETQYF	TGTGCCAGCAAGCTTAGATCTGCGAACTCCATGGGAGAGACCCAGTACTTC
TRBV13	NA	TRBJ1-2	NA	CASSRDRHYGYTF	TGTGCCAGCAGCCGCGACAGACACTATGGCTACACCTTC
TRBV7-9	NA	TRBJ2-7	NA	CASSLGNKGYEQYF	TGTGCCAGCAGCCTGGGGAATAAAGGCTACGAGCAGTACTTC
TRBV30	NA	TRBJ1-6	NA	CAWNLANSPLHF	TGTGCCTGGAATTTAGCCAACTCACCCCTCCACTTT
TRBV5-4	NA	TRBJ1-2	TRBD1	CASSVDRGPDGYTF	TGTGCCAGCAGCGTAGACAGGGGGCCAGACGGCTACACCTTC
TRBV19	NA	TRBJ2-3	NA	CATSPRGAISDTQYF	TGTGCCACTTCACCTCGAGGGGCGATTTCAGATACGCAGTATTTT
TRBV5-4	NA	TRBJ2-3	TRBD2	CASSLPGGTRVSDTQYF	TGTGCCAGCAGCTTGCCAGGTGGGACTAGGGTCTCAGATACGCAGTATTTT
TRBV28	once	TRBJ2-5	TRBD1	CASSTNPGQTFKETQYF	TGTGCCAGCAGTACCAATCCGGGACAGACTTTTAAAGAGACCCAGTACTTC
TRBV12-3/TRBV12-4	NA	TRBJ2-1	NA	CASRPTEGNEQFF	TGTGCCAGCAGGCCCACTGAGGGGAATGAGCAGTTCTTC
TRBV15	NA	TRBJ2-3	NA	CATSRGGTQYF	TGTGCCACCTCCCGGGGTGGTACGCAGTATTTT